The entry below describes one T cell receptor (beta chain). RNA amounts of about 0.5 to 1 ug underwent reverse transcription with random hexamers. The immunoSEQ assay covered 54 Vbeta and 13 Jbeta segments for CDR3. TCRdb itself ran the immunoSEQ multiplex PCR reads through MiXCR, one entry per CDR3 protein. The sample lists about 110,000 distinct CDR3 sequences, approximately 96% occurring once. Germline CDR1 reads KGHDR; CDR2 reads SFDVKD. This CDR3 is built from 13 residues. The germline V and J ends were trimmed by 5 bases and 1 base, with 7 bases remaining between them. While CD8+ and CD4+ T cells were isolated negatively, TEMRA cells were enriched by FACS. This record comes from a study of CD8 T cells in Susac syndrome.

Sequencing was performed on CD4+ T cells from PBMCs. This clonotype was sampled from a human donor in good health. The chain has TRBV24-1 and TRBJ2-5, with D unresolved. Here the CDR3 DNA reads TGTGCCACCAGTGGTCGGAGCCAAGAGACCCAGTACTTC. Its protein product is CATSGRSQETQYF.